The 17 T cell receptor beta chains listed next were all sequenced from one sample in a study of T cells in Graves' hyperthyroidism and ophthalmopathy. TCR beta CDR3 regions were amplified from RNA. An initial round of RT-PCR targeting the TCR CDR3 relied on the HTBI primer set. TCRdb re-analysed the multiplex PCR reads in MiXCR, keeping a single row per CDR3 protein. The sample shows about 560,000 distinct CDR3 sequences, about a sixth of them seen only once. Sequencing used blood. The receptors derive from a woman aged 18-35 years with Graves' hyperthyroidism.

This clonotype was seen at least ten times. The genes are TRBV7-8 and TRBJ2-3; 9 nucleotides agree with TRBD2. Germline V lookup: CDR1 SGHVS, CDR2 FQNEAQ. V gave up 5 bases and J gave up 3 bases; unmatched junction bases: 9. The CDR3 consists of 16 residues. DNA for the CDR3: TGTGCCAGCAGCCTCCCCGGCGGGGGGGGAACAGATACGCAGTATTTT. Amino acids: CASSLPGGGGTDTQYF.

V gene TRBV29-1 combines with J gene TRBJ1-1; 11 nucleotides agree with TRBD1. The CDR3 runs 13 residues. The V gene end was trimmed by 7 bases and the J gene end by 2 bases; junction bases not matched to a gene: 3. The germline gives CDR1 SQVTM, CDR2 ANQGSEA. The CDR3 sequence is CSGGTGGNTEAFF. The CDR3 coding sequence is TGCAGCGGGGGGACAGGGGGTAACACTGAAGCTTTCTTT.

The chain couples TRBV6-2 or TRBV6-3 to TRBJ2-1; 10 bases are shared with TRBD2. CDR1 MNHEY and CDR2 SVGEGT come from the germline V gene. The V gene end was trimmed by 7 bases and the J gene end by 9 bases; junction bases not matched to a gene: 21. CDR3 length: 18 residues. The chain's CDR3 is CASTATGSAGGGNAEQFF. The CDR3 DNA follows: TGTGCCAGCACCGCTACCGGTTCAGCGGGAGGGGGAAATGCTGAGCAGTTCTTC.

Only a few counts were recorded for this clonotype. V gene TRBV2 combines with J gene TRBJ2-5; maybe TRBD1 (5 bases). Trimming took 7 bases from V and 4 from J, leaving 10 bases between them. Per germline, CDR1 SNHLY and CDR2 FYNNEI. The CDR3 is 12 residues long. CDR3 region: CASNPRGETQYF. In DNA, the CDR3 is TGTGCCAGCAATCCTAGGGGAGAGACCCAGTACTTC.

V and J are TRBV5-1 and TRBJ1-1; the D gene is possibly TRBD1 (5 bases). Germline loops: CDR1 SGHRS, CDR2 YFSETQ. Trimming left V 5 bases short and J 8 bases short, with 16 bases between. The length of the CDR3 is 13 residues. The CDR3 loop reads CASRSTGAGEAFF. DNA for the CDR3: TGCGCCAGCAGGTCAACAGGCGCAGGGGAAGCTTTCTTT. Together with reference TRBV5-1 and TRBJ1-1, the CDR3 gives the full variable domain: KAGVTQTPRYLIKTRGQQVTLSCSPISGHRSVSWYQQTPGQGLQFLFEYFSETQRNKGNFPGRFSGRQFSNSRSEMNVSTLELGDSALYLCASRSTGAGEAFFGQGTRLTVV.

The chain's CDR3 is CASRGRENTEAFF. CDR3 DNA: TGTGCCAGCAGAGGAAGAGAAAACACTGAAGCTTTCTTT. The chain carries TRBV7-9 and TRBJ1-1, with no clear D. Germline V gene data show CDR1 as SEHNR and CDR2 as FQNEAQ (reference sequence). V lost 6 bases to trimming and J lost 2 bases, with 10 bases between them. CDR3 size: 13 residues.

V gene TRBV28 combines with J gene TRBJ2-1; D call uncertain. With 7 bases removed from V and 0 bases from J, the gap between germline ends came to 10 bases. From germline, CDR1 is MDHEN and CDR2 SYDVKM. The CDR3 length is 14 residues. The CDR3 DNA reads as TGTGCCAGCAACCCGGACGGCTCCTACAATGAGCAGTTCTTC. This sequence encodes CASNPDGSYNEQFF.

The CDR3 DNA is TGTGCCAGCAGTTGGGGACACGAAAATCAGCCCCAGCATTTT. Its translation: CASSWGHENQPQHF. The chain recombines TRBV6-2 or TRBV6-3 with TRBJ1-5; D possibly corresponds to TRBD1 (6 bases). Trimming took off 4 bases at V and 4 bases at J, with 11 bases between the two ends. Germline CDR1 and CDR2: MNHEY and SVGEGT. This CDR3 has 14 residues.

This clonotype was counted many times. V usage is TRBV7-8 and J usage is TRBJ2-1, with D possibly being TRBD2 (7 bases). CDR1 is SGHVS, CDR2 FQNEAQ, per germline. This CDR3 is 14 amino acids long. Trimming took 0 bases from V and 8 from J, leaving 11 bases between them. The DNA for the CDR3 is TGTGCCAGCAGCTTAGCGGGAGGGGGGGATGAGCAGTTCTTC. It codes for CASSLAGGGDEQFF.

There are many counts of this clonotype. The gene calls are TRBV5-1 and TRBJ2-1; 13 positions agree with TRBD2. There are 17 residues in the CDR3. V shed 2 bases and J 4 bases; nucleotides not matched to a gene: 6. The germline V gene has CDR1 SGHRS and CDR2 YFSETQ. CDR3 DNA sequence: TGCGCCAGCAGCTTTTTCGGGACTAGCGGGACTTACAATGAGCAGTTCTTC. Its translation is CASSFFGTSGTYNEQFF.

J is TRBJ2-7 and V is TRBV7-2; TRBD2 agrees at 9 bases. The CDR3 consists of 15 residues. Germline V CDR1 and CDR2: SGHTA, FQGNSA. Losses at the gene ends were 1 base for V and 2 bases for J; bases not matched to a gene: 3. The CDR3 DNA is TGTGCCAGCAGCTTAGTAGGCGGGGGGGCCTACGAGCAGTACTTC. Its protein is CASSLVGGGAYEQYF.

The chain uses TRBV15 and TRBJ2-3; maybe TRBD2 (5 bases). CDR3 size: 17 residues. Germline CDR1 is LNHNV and CDR2 is YYDKDF (reference sequence). The ends were cut back, 1 base at V and 0 bases at J, with 14 bases in the middle. The CDR3 sequence: CATSRVATLPSTDTQYF. The CDR3 DNA follows: TGTGCCACCAGCAGAGTAGCGACTCTCCCGAGCACAGATACGCAGTATTTT.

At least ten counts were recorded for this clonotype. The rearrangement uses TRBV7-7 and TRBJ2-5; D uncertain. This CDR3 has 13 amino acids. CDR1 is SSHAT and CDR2 is FNYEAQ in the germline V gene (reference sequence). Trimming cost V 1 base and J 4 bases, with 7 bases left between them. Here the CDR3 reads CASSLGTGETQYF. The CDR3 coding sequence is TGTGCCAGCAGCTTAGGTACTGGAGAGACCCAGTACTTC. The whole variable domain, filled in from reference TRBV7-7 and TRBJ2-5, reads GAGVSQSPRYKVTKRGQDVTLRCDPISSHATLYWYQQALGQGPEFLTYFNYEAQPDKSGLPSDRFSAERPEGSISTLTIQRTEQRDSAMYRCASSLGTGETQYFGPGTRLLVL.

This clonotype has at least ten counts. The V gene is TRBV9, the J gene TRBJ1-2; tentatively, D is TRBD1 (5 bases). V lost 2 bases, J lost 4 bases, and 9 bases lay in between. The CDR3 is 13 residues long. From germline, CDR1 is SGDLS and CDR2 YYNGEE. CDR3 DNA sequence: TGTGCCAGCAGCGTCGGGCAGGGCTATGGCTACACCTTC. It is translated as CASSVGQGYGYTF.

This clonotype has ten or more counts. The chain recombines TRBV12-3 or TRBV12-4 with TRBJ2-1; TRBD2 agrees at 8 bases. The ends lost 5 bases at V and 0 bases at J; junction bases unmatched: 3. The CDR3 consists of 15 residues. The CDR3 is CASSRGTSSYNEQFF. Written as DNA, the CDR3 is TGTGCCAGCAGTCGTGGGACTAGCTCCTACAATGAGCAGTTCTTC.

This clonotype has a count of ten or more. The V and J genes are TRBV12-5 and TRBJ2-3; D is perhaps TRBD1 (5 bases). V lost 5 bases, J lost 1 base, and 7 bases lay in between. Germline CDR1 is LGHNT and CDR2 is FRNRAP. The CDR3 extends over 13 amino acids. Written as DNA, the CDR3 is TGTGCTAGTGGTCCACAGGGCACAGATACGCAGTATTTT. This encodes CASGPQGTDTQYF.

The sample holds many counts of this clonotype. The gene calls are TRBV18 and TRBJ2-3, with 8 bases lining up with TRBD2. Germline V CDR1 and CDR2: KGHSH, LQKENI. The CDR3 totals 14 residues. The V and J ends lost 0 bases and 4 bases, in that order; junction bases with no gene match: 0. The CDR3 coding sequence is TGTGCCAGCTCACCACCACTAGCGGCAGATACGCAGTATTTT. It specifies CASSPPLAADTQYF.